The present T cell receptor (beta chain) was sequenced within a study of T cells after yellow fever vaccination. The study's findings and limits: Most clones from primary vaccination resurfaced after the booster (under 97% CD4, less than 90% CD8). CD4 and CD8 compartments shared a small share of clonotypes. Compared with primary, the secondary response was weaker and peaked at day 5, not 15.

Losses at the gene ends were 1 base for V and 15 bases for J; bases not matched to a gene: 14. There are 15 residues in the CDR3. Looked up from germline, CDR1 is LNHDA and CDR2 is SQIVND (reference sequence). It was through 5'RACE template switching that TCR cDNA was made, with a universal primer site and UMIs added. Each CDR3 protein gets one entry after TCRdb re-called the 5' RACE reads with MiXCR. The data hold about 45,000 distinct CDR3 sequences, with 6.8% observed a single time. This chain connects TRBV19 to TRBJ2-1; 8 bases map to TRBD2. The receptor was isolated from a man in his thirties or forties who received the YFV17D yellow fever vaccine. Sequences were derived from CD8+ T cells not binding an NS4B(214-222) dextramer, sorted from PBMCs, sampled 45 days after the yellow fever booster vaccination. CDR3: CASSIGSNPGLVLFF. The CDR3 coding sequence is TGTGCCAGTAGTATAGGTAGTAATCCGGGACTAGTACTGTTCTTC.